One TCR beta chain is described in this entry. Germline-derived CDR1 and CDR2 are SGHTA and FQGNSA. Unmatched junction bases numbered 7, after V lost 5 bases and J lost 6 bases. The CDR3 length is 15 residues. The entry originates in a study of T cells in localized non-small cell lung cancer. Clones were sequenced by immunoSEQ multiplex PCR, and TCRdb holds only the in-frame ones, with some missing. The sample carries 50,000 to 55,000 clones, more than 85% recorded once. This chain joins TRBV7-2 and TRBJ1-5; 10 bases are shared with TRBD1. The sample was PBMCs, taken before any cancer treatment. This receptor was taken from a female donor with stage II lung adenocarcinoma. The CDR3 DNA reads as TGTGCCAGCAGCACGCTACGGGACAGGGGTCAGCCCCAGCATTTT. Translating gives CASSTLRDRGQPQHF.